The entry that follows covers one T cell receptor (beta chain) sequence. As yet, its antigen is unknown. This entry comes from a study of cytomegalovirus exposure and HLA in healthy donors. Findings and limits, study-wide: Several V segments, TRBV6-2 and TRBV6-3 among them, could not be told apart and were dropped. Immune exposure information comprised only CMV serostatus. The authors listed 164 TCR beta chains as cytomegalovirus-associated.

The CDR3 runs 16 residues. Per the germline V gene, CDR1 is SEHNR and CDR2 is FQNEAQ (reference sequence). V was pared by 3 bases and J by 2 bases, with 17 bases between. Healthy bone marrow donors supplied every sample. PCR was performed using 60 Vbeta and 13 Jbeta primers. Method: immunoSEQ multiplex PCR; TCRdb's copy keeps in-frame clones and lacks some. Here the sample spans more than 100,000 clones, around 87% being singletons. This TCR derives from a woman aged 25 to 39 in good health and CMV-seronegative. The source material was PBMCs. The chain has TRBV7-9 and TRBJ2-7; a possible D gene is TRBD2 (6 bases). The CDR3 region has the DNA TGTGCCAGCAGCTTTCCCCCTGGGGGGAAGGCCTACGAGCAGTACTTC. Translating it yields CASSFPPGGKAYEQYF.